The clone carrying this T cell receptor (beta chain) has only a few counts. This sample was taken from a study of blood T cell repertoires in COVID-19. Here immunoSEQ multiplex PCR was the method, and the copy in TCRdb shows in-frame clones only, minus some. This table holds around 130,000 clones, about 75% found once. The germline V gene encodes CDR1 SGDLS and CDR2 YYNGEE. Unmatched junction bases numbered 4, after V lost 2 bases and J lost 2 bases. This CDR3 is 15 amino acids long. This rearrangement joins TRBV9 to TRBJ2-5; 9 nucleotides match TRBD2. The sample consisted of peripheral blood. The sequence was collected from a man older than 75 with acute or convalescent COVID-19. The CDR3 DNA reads TGTGCCAGCAGCGTCAGCGGGGGGATACAAGAGACCCAGTACTTC. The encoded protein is CASSVSGGIQETQYF.